These T cell receptor beta chains were read from a single sample in a study of Ad26.COV2.S vaccination and SARS-CoV-2 variants. Libraries were prepared by immunoSEQ multiplex PCR; TCRdb keeps only in-frame clonotypes and omits some of them. The sample gives 350,000 to 550,000 clones, nearly 90% of which show up once; 2.5% is in the top ten. The starting material was peripheral blood, obtained in a trial of Ad26.COV2.S vaccine versus placebo. These receptors came from a person aged 18 to 59 who received the Ad26.COV2.S COVID-19 vaccine or a placebo. Each CDR3 is given with its conserved first and last residue. D genes are given only for firm matches. Not all rows give a size; the values are once, few, many and, for expanded clones, a class.

D: -
J: TRBJ1-3
V: TRBV6-1
size: -
DNA: TGTGCCAGCAGTGAGTCGGGAGTAACTGGAAACACCATATATTTT
CDR3: CASSESGVTGNTIYF

D: -
J: TRBJ2-3
V: TRBV27
size: -
DNA: TGTGCCAGCAGATCGGACTCCCGCACAGATACGCAGTATTTT
CDR3: CASRSDSRTDTQYF

D: -
J: TRBJ1-4
V: TRBV30
size: -
DNA: TGTGCCTGGTCCTCTATTCGGGCTGATGAAAAACTGTTTTTT
CDR3: CAWSSIRADEKLFF

D: -
J: TRBJ2-5
V: TRBV5-1
size: -
DNA: TGCGCCAGCTCCCTATCAGGAGAAGAGACCCAGTACTTC
CDR3: CASSLSGEETQYF

D: -
J: TRBJ2-3
V: TRBV11-3
size: -
DNA: TGTGCCAGCAGCGCAAGCACAGATACGCAGTATTTT
CDR3: CASSASTDTQYF

D: -
J: TRBJ1-6
V: TRBV28
size: -
DNA: TGTGCCAGCAGTTTCCCCCTCATCGGAGGGATCGCACCCCTCCACTTT
CDR3: CASSFPLIGGIAPLHF

D: -
J: TRBJ1-3
V: TRBV23-1
size: -
DNA: TGCGCCAGCAGTCAATCGAGGGAAGGGGGGCGTATGGGAAACACCATATATTTT
CDR3: CASSQSREGGRMGNTIYF

D: -
J: TRBJ1-2
V: TRBV30
size: -
DNA: TGTGCCTGGAGTAGAACAGGGTTTGCCTATGGCTACACCTTC
CDR3: CAWSRTGFAYGYTF

D: TRBD1
J: TRBJ1-3
V: TRBV18
size: -
DNA: TGTGCCAGCTCACTACAGGGGGTATCTGGAAACACCATATATTTT
CDR3: CASSLQGVSGNTIYF

D: TRBD2
J: TRBJ2-7
V: TRBV6-5
size: -
DNA: TGTGCCAGTAGACTAGCGGACTCCTACGAGCAGTACTTC
CDR3: CASRLADSYEQYF

D: TRBD1
J: TRBJ2-5
V: TRBV6-5
size: -
DNA: TGTGCCAGCAGTACAACGGGACAGGGCGAAGAGACCCAGTACTTC
CDR3: CASSTTGQGEETQYF

D: -
J: TRBJ1-6
V: TRBV11-2
size: -
DNA: TGTGCCAGCAGCCATAATTCACCCCTCCACTTT
CDR3: CASSHNSPLHF

D: TRBD1
J: TRBJ1-4
V: TRBV7-9
size: -
DNA: TGTGCCAGCCACGGGACAGCTAATGAAAAACTGTTTTTT
CDR3: CASHGTANEKLFF

D: -
J: TRBJ2-1
V: TRBV10-3
size: -
DNA: TGTGCCATCAGTGTTAGCCAGAGCTCCTACAATGAGCAGTTCTTC
CDR3: CAISVSQSSYNEQFF

D: -
J: TRBJ1-4
V: TRBV4-3
size: -
DNA: TGCGCCAGCAGCCAAGATGGAAGCGGGACGGGTGAAAAACTGTTTTTT
CDR3: CASSQDGSGTGEKLFF

D: TRBD1
J: TRBJ1-5
V: TRBV18
size: once
DNA: TGTGCCAGCTCAACGAGGGACAGGGGCAATCAGCCCCAGCATTTT
CDR3: CASSTRDRGNQPQHF

D: -
J: TRBJ2-1
V: TRBV13
size: -
DNA: TGTGCCAGCAGAGCCCAAGCAGTGGCAGCGGAGGGGTACAATGAGCAGTTCTTC
CDR3: CASRAQAVAAEGYNEQFF

D: -
J: TRBJ1-1
V: TRBV30
size: many
DNA: TGTGCCTGGAGTGTAGACGTGAACACTGAAGCTTTCTTT
CDR3: CAWSVDVNTEAFF

D: TRBD2
J: TRBJ2-3
V: TRBV3-1/TRBV3-2
size: -
DNA: TGTGCCAGCAGCCTTAGACTAGCGGGAACTACAGATACGCAGTATTTT
CDR3: CASSLRLAGTTDTQYF

D: TRBD2
J: TRBJ2-7
V: TRBV4-2
size: -
DNA: TGTGCCAGCAGCCAAGAGTGGACTAGCGGGGGTTACCCCCCCTACGAGCAGTACTTC
CDR3: CASSQEWTSGGYPPYEQYF

D: -
J: TRBJ2-7
V: TRBV4-3
size: -
DNA: TGCGCCAGCAGCCAAGTGTGGGACTCCTACGAGCAGTACTTC
CDR3: CASSQVWDSYEQYF

D: TRBD2
J: TRBJ2-5
V: TRBV11-3
size: -
DNA: TGTGCCAGCACCCTAGCCCCGGGGAGCGGGAGAGGAGAGACCCAGTACTTC
CDR3: CASTLAPGSGRGETQYF